One sample yielded the 20 T cell receptor beta chains listed below, sequenced in a study of siplizumab effects on memory and regulatory T cells. Assay: immunoSEQ multiplex PCR; the TCRdb copy retains only in-frame clones and omits some. The sample lists fewer than 110,000 clones, 80% to 95% seen once, with around 12% in the top ten. Sequencing was done on a sample of non-Treg CD4+ T cells sorted from blood. Every receptor here comes from a human donor in good health.

To note about this clone: In the same sample, other DNA sequences code for this CDR3. The gene calls are TRBV14 and TRBJ2-7; no clear D gene. In germline, CDR1 is SGHDN, CDR2 FVKESK. Trimming left V 4 bases short and J 7 bases short, with 14 bases between. The CDR3 runs to 13 residues. The DNA of the CDR3 is TGTGCCAGCAGCCCCAGTTCACTGCTTGAGCAGTACTTC. Translating it yields CASSPSSLLEQYF.

Only one count was recorded for this clone. This chain connects TRBV6-1 to TRBJ2-5; 9 nucleotides match TRBD2. The CDR3 sequence is 16 residues long. CDR1 and CDR2 (germline): MNHNS, SASEGT. V lost 0 bases and J lost 4; bases outside the gene matches: 6. The CDR3 here is CASSEAPSGMRETQYF. DNA for the CDR3: TGTGCCAGCAGTGAAGCACCTAGCGGGATGCGAGAGACCCAGTACTTC.

V usage is TRBV10-3 and J usage is TRBJ2-1, with TRBD2 matching over 10 bases. V was pared by 3 bases and J by 3 bases, with 8 bases of the junction left unmatched. Germline CDR1 ENHRY, CDR2 SYGVKD. This CDR3 comprises 17 residues. This CDR3 reads CAISDRAGGLYYNEQFF. In DNA, the CDR3 is TGTGCCATCAGTGATCGAGCGGGAGGGTTATACTACAATGAGCAGTTCTTC.

This chain links TRBV29-1 with TRBJ2-6; 7 nucleotides agree with TRBD1. CDR1 is SQVTM, CDR2 ANQGSEA, per germline. This CDR3 has 14 amino acids. Trimming cost V 6 bases and J 2 bases; bases outside gene matches: 4. DNA for the CDR3: TGCAGCGTGAGGGACAGAGCTGGGGCCAACGTCCTGACTTTC. Translated: CSVRDRAGANVLTF. Together with reference TRBV29-1 and TRBJ2-6, the CDR3 gives the full variable domain: SAVISQKPSRDICQRGTSLTIQCQVDSQVTMMFWYRQQPGQSLTLIATANQGSEATYESGFVIDKFPISRPNLTFSTLTVSNMSPEDSSIYLCSVRDRAGANVLTFGAGSRLTVL.

The V call is TRBV4-1, the J call TRBJ2-7; D remains ambiguous. V dropped 0 bases and J dropped 3 bases, with 24 bases sitting between them. The CDR3 is 19 amino acids. The germline CDR1 and CDR2 sequences are MGHRA and YSYEKL. In nucleotides, the CDR3 is TGCGCCAGCAGCCAAGATAGTGGCGGAACGACGAGCGCGATCTACGAGCAGTACTTC. Translated: CASSQDSGGTTSAIYEQYF.

This clone was observed a single time. The chain employs TRBV28 and TRBJ1-1, with D unresolved. This CDR3 region has 16 residues. CDR1 MDHEN and CDR2 SYDVKM come from the germline V gene. Trimming shortened V by 3 bases and J by 1 base, and 15 bases separated the two germline ends. In nucleotides, the CDR3 is TGTGCCAGCAGTTTCTTCGGTAAAACTCAGAACACTGAAGCTTTCTTT. It is translated as CASSFFGKTQNTEAFF.

The rearrangement joins TRBV7-2 to TRBJ1-4; D is unclear. Germline V gives CDR1 SGHTA, CDR2 FQGNSA. The CDR3 sequence is 14 residues long. V gave up 6 bases and J gave up 1 base, with 9 bases separating them. As DNA, the CDR3 is TGTGCCAGCAGAAAGGGTTTAACTAATGAAAAACTGTTTTTT. This sequence encodes CASRKGLTNEKLFF.

The rearrangement links TRBV6-1 to TRBJ1-1; D remains ambiguous. Trimming left V 6 bases short and J 6 bases short, with 17 bases between. CDR1 and CDR2 (germline): MNHNS, SASEGT. The CDR3 is 14 amino acids. The CDR3, as DNA: TGTGCCAGCAGCTACCCGGAAGGTGCGGCTGAAGCTTTCTTT. Amino acid sequence: CASSYPEGAAEAFF.

The rearrangement uses TRBV14 and TRBJ2-1; 7 nucleotides line up with TRBD2. The germline V gene encodes CDR1 SGHDN and CDR2 FVKESK. With V trimmed by 4 bases and J by 2 bases, 11 bases remained unmatched. The CDR3 has 17 amino acids. The CDR3 sequence: CASSLRVGSGPYNEQFF. The CDR3 DNA is TGTGCCAGCAGCCTGCGAGTTGGTAGCGGGCCCTACAATGAGCAGTTCTTC.

The count of this clone is one. The chain is built from TRBV7-9 and TRBJ2-7, with 8 bases identical to TRBD1. V trimming: 6 bases; J trimming: 7 bases; junction bases outside the gene matches: 11. The CDR3 sequence is 14 residues long. In germline, CDR1 is SEHNR, CDR2 FQNEAQ (reference sequence). The CDR3 DNA reads TGTGCCAGCAGGCAGACAGGGGCGAGGGGGGAGCAGTACTTC. It yields the protein CASRQTGARGEQYF.

The chain has TRBV12-5 and TRBJ2-2, with D uncertain. The V and J ends lost 8 bases and 7 bases respectively, with 11 bases between them. Germline-derived CDR1 and CDR2 are LGHNT and FRNRAP. The CDR3 has 12 amino acids. In DNA form, the CDR3 reads TGTGCTAGTACCCGGGTGGACGGGGAGCTGTTTTTT. Translation: CASTRVDGELFF.

This clone was found once. V gene TRBV7-2 combines with J gene TRBJ2-3; D remains unclear. The germline V gene has CDR1 SGHTA and CDR2 FQGNSA. The CDR3 contains 16 residues. Trimming cost V 3 bases and J 0 bases, with 13 bases left between them. The chain's CDR3 is CASSLGFGPSTDTQYF. CDR3 nucleotides: TGTGCCAGCAGCTTGGGGTTTGGTCCTAGCACAGATACGCAGTATTTT. Filled out from reference TRBV7-2 and TRBJ2-3, the complete variable domain reads GAGVSQSPSNKVTEKGKDVELRCDPISGHTALYWYRQSLGQGLEFLIYFQGNSAPDKSGLPSDRFSAERTGGSVSTLTIQRTQQEDSAVYLCASSLGFGPSTDTQYFGPGTRLTVL.

The gene calls are TRBV7-3 and TRBJ2-1; 7 bases match TRBD2. The CDR3 loop spans 15 amino acids. The ends lost 6 bases at V and 1 base at J; junction bases unmatched: 6. Germline V lookup: CDR1 SGHTA, CDR2 FQGTGA. CDR3 amino acids: CASRRSGASYNEQFF. The DNA of the CDR3 is TGTGCCAGCAGACGAAGCGGGGCATCCTACAATGAGCAGTTCTTC.

The J gene is TRBJ2-5, the V gene TRBV18; 7 bases fit TRBD1. The V gene's germline CDR1 is KGHSH and CDR2 LQKENI. Trimming at V came to 5 bases and at J to 2 bases, leaving 8 bases not matched to a gene. This CDR3 comprises 15 residues. CDR3 amino acids: CASSTPDRVQETQYF. The CDR3 nucleotides read TGTGCCAGCTCAACCCCTGACAGGGTACAAGAGACCCAGTACTTC. Drawing the rest from reference TRBV18 and TRBJ2-5, the complete variable domain is NAGVMQNPRHLVRRRGQEARLRCSPMKGHSHVYWYRQLPEEGLKFMVYLQKENIIDESGMPKERFSAEFPKEGPSILRIQQVVRGDSAAYFCASSTPDRVQETQYFGPGTRLLVL.

The chain employs TRBV28 and TRBJ2-5; 8 positions match TRBD1. Losses at the gene ends were 7 bases for V and 4 bases for J; bases not matched to a gene: 8. This CDR3 spans 14 amino acids. Germline CDR1 is MDHEN and CDR2 is SYDVKM. The CDR3 DNA follows: TGTGCCAGCAAGAAGGACAGGGCGGGAGAGACCCAGTACTTC. Translating it yields CASKKDRAGETQYF.

The genes are TRBV28 and TRBJ1-5; possible D gene TRBD1, 6 bases. With 5 bases removed from V and 5 bases from J, the gap between germline ends came to 13 bases. CDR1 MDHEN and CDR2 SYDVKM come from the germline V gene. This CDR3 contains 14 residues. Here the CDR3 reads CASSGGAPDQPQHF. CDR3 sequence (DNA): TGTGCCAGCAGTGGGGGGGCGCCGGATCAGCCCCAGCATTTT.

The V call is TRBV10-3, the J call TRBJ2-7, with D unresolved. V was trimmed by 10 bases and J by 0 bases, leaving 4 bases between them. The germline CDR1 and CDR2 sequences are ENHRY and SYGVKD. The CDR3 has 10 residues. The CDR3 DNA follows: TGTGCCAACCCCTCCTACGAGCAGTACTTC. Translating it yields CANPSYEQYF.

CDR3 region: CASSLDLTGGFSYEQYF. Here the CDR3 DNA reads TGTGCCAGCAGCTTAGATCTTACAGGGGGCTTCTCCTACGAGCAGTACTTC. The gene calls are TRBV11-3 and TRBJ2-7, with 9 positions matching TRBD1. This CDR3 contains 17 residues. The J segment lost 0 bases and the V segment lost 0 bases, leaving 6 bases of the junction unmatched. Germline lookup yields CDR1 SGHNT and CDR2 YENEEA.

V is TRBV15 and J is TRBJ2-2; D unclear. V dropped 0 bases and J dropped 1 base, with 9 bases sitting between them. The CDR3 has 16 residues. Germline assignment: CDR1 LNHNV and CDR2 YYDKDF (reference sequence). In DNA, the CDR3 is TGTGCCACCAGCAGAGATCTCCCGGTGAACACCGGGGAGCTGTTTTTT. The encoded protein is CATSRDLPVNTGELFF.

The J gene is TRBJ1-1, the V gene TRBV18, with 7 bases lining up with TRBD1. This CDR3 has 17 amino acids. Germline V gene lookup returns CDR1 KGHSH and CDR2 LQKENI. The V gene end was trimmed by 3 bases and the J gene end by 0 bases; junction bases not matched to a gene: 10. This CDR3 is CASSPGQIRGMNTEAFF. CDR3 sequence (DNA): TGTGCCAGCTCACCGGGACAGATTAGGGGCATGAACACTGAAGCTTTCTTT.